The 7 T cell receptor beta chains below all came from one sample that was sequenced in a study of cytomegalovirus exposure and HLA in healthy donors (dated by TCRdb to the late 2010s). The library was prepared using the immunoSEQ multiplex PCR assay. For the multiplex PCR, a mixture combining 60 forward primers for TCR Vbeta segments and 13 reverse primers for TCR Jbeta segments was used. The clones in this table, taken by TCRdb from immuneACCESS, are in-frame only. Not every clone is retained; where verified, under half of the shortfall comes from an unresolved V gene, and the cause of the rest is unknown. This sample comprises around 160,000 clones, 68% of them detected only once. Roughly 4% of the sample comes from the top ten. Sample: PBMCs. The receptors shown here come from a woman aged 18-29 years in good health and CMV-seropositive.

The V call is TRBV7-2, the J call TRBJ1-5; D not certain. The CDR3 covers 12 residues. The ends were cut back, 2 bases at V and 6 bases at J, with 5 bases in the middle. The germline V gene encodes CDR1 SGHTA and CDR2 FQGNSA. CDR3 sequence: CASSLPGQPQHF. As DNA, the CDR3 is TGTGCCAGCAGCTTACCCGGTCAGCCCCAGCATTTT.

V is TRBV27 and J is TRBJ1-2; D gene uncertain. This CDR3 is 11 amino acids long. V was pared by 6 bases and J by 7 bases, with 9 bases between. The V gene's germline CDR1 is MNHEY and CDR2 SMNVEV (reference sequence). In DNA form, the CDR3 reads TGTGCCAGCAGAGGAGGCGCTGGCTACACCTTC. Encoded protein: CASRGGAGYTF.

V and J are TRBV6-6 and TRBJ1-6; TRBD1 agrees at 9 bases. The germline gives CDR1 MNHNY, CDR2 SVGAGI (reference sequence). With 5 bases clipped from V and 7 bases from J, the junction kept 6 bases outside the gene matches. This CDR3 comprises 15 residues. CDR3 coding DNA: TGTGCCAGCAGTAAAGGACAGGGGATGAATTCACCCCTCCACTTT. Amino acids: CASSKGQGMNSPLHF.

This clone was counted only a few times. CDR3 amino acids: CASSQEYGLVETQYF. The CDR3 DNA reads TGTGCCAGCAGCCAAGAATACGGACTAGTGGAGACCCAGTACTTC. V gene TRBV4-2 combines with J gene TRBJ2-5; 7 positions agree with TRBD2. V dropped 0 bases and J dropped 5; count of bases not matched to a gene: 6. Germline CDR1 is LGHNA and CDR2 is YNFKEQ. The CDR3 consists of 15 residues.

V gene TRBV19 combines with J gene TRBJ2-5; tentatively, D is TRBD1 (6 bases). Germline assignment: CDR1 LNHDA and CDR2 SQIVND (reference sequence). CDR3 length equals 13 residues. Deletions cut 3 bases from V and 3 bases from J, with 8 bases between. The CDR3, as DNA: TGTGCCAGTAGTATTCGGACAGAAGAGACCCAGTACTTC. Its protein is CASSIRTEETQYF. The full variable domain, its missing parts supplied by reference TRBV19 and TRBJ2-5, is DGGITQSPKYLFRKEGQNVTLSCEQNLNHDAMYWYRQDPGQGLRLIYYSQIVNDFQKGDIAEGYSVSREKKESFPLTVTSAQKNPTAFYLCASSIRTEETQYFGPGTRLLVL.

In DNA form, the CDR3 reads TGTGCCAGCAGCTTACCGGGTCCATGGCGCGAGCAGTACTTC. Amino acids: CASSLPGPWREQYF. This chain links TRBV11-2 with TRBJ2-5; D is ambiguous. The J call may be wrong; the DNA end is better matched by TRBJ2-7. Germline V gene sequence: CDR1 SGHAT, CDR2 FQNNGV. This CDR3 region has 14 residues.

This chain joins TRBV4-2 and TRBJ1-3, with D possibly TRBD1 on 6 matching bases. CDR1 and CDR2 from the germline V gene are LGHNA and YNFKEQ. The CDR3 covers 16 residues. Trimming stripped 0 bases from V and 2 bases from J, with 11 bases between. The CDR3 sequence is CASSQDSGGPGNTIYF. In DNA form, the CDR3 reads TGTGCCAGCAGCCAAGATTCCGGGGGGCCTGGAAACACCATATATTTT.